The 10 T cell receptor beta chains reported below all come from one sample, sequenced in a study of cytomegalovirus exposure and HLA in healthy donors. Primers: 60 Vbeta forward and 13 Jbeta reverse. The method was immunoSEQ multiplex PCR; TCRdb's version includes in-frame clones alone and lacks a portion of them. The table includes about 130,000 clones, about 80% detected once. The material sequenced was PBMCs. The receptor source for this set is a man aged 25-40 years in good health and CMV-seronegative.

The rearrangement links TRBV2 to TRBJ2-6; D unclear. The CDR3 consists of 16 residues. V lost 6 bases and J lost 0, with 12 bases in between. Germline loops: CDR1 SNHLY, CDR2 FYNNEI. In DNA form, the CDR3 reads TGTGCCAGCAGGGGCATCAAAAGCTCTGGGGCCAACGTCCTGACTTTC. Translated, it gives CASRGIKSSGANVLTF.

The V gene is TRBV14, the J gene TRBJ2-3; TRBD2 is a possible D gene (6 bases). Trimming stripped 4 bases from V and 6 bases from J, with 11 bases between. Germline-derived CDR1 and CDR2 are SGHDN and FVKESK. The CDR3 has 13 residues. CDR3 nucleotides: TGTGCCAGCAGCCTACTAGCACGCGATACGCAGTATTTT. This translates into CASSLLARDTQYF. Together with reference TRBV14 and TRBJ2-3, the CDR3 gives the full variable domain: EAGVTQFPSHSVIEKGQTVTLRCDPISGHDNLYWYRRVMGKEIKFLLHFVKESKQDESGMPNNRFLAERTGGTYSTLKVQPAELEDSGVYFCASSLLARDTQYFGPGTRLTVL.

The chain recombines TRBV6-6 with TRBJ1-1; D gene unclear. V dropped 5 bases and J dropped 8 bases, with 12 bases sitting between them. Germline CDR1 reads MNHNY; CDR2 reads SVGAGI (reference sequence). The CDR3 spans 12 residues. The CDR3 DNA reads as TGTGCCAGCAGTGCAGCTAGAGTAGAAGCTTTCTTT. Amino acid sequence: CASSAARVEAFF.

The chain recombines TRBV15 with TRBJ1-2, with D possibly being TRBD1 (6 bases). V lost 0 bases and J lost 6, with 11 bases in between. The length of the CDR3 is 14 residues. Looked up from germline, CDR1 is LNHNV and CDR2 is YYDKDF (reference sequence). The CDR3 DNA follows: TGTGCCACCAGCAGAGATGGGGGCACCCATGGCTACACCTTC. Protein product: CATSRDGGTHGYTF.

This clone showed up just once. The chain joins TRBV19 to TRBJ1-2; 7 nucleotides align to TRBD1. Germline lookup yields CDR1 LNHDA and CDR2 SQIVND (reference sequence). The trim removed 5 bases at V and 0 bases at J, leaving 6 bases unmatched. This CDR3 region has 15 residues. CDR3 nucleotides: TGTGCCAGTAGTGCTGCCGGGACAGCTAACTATGGCTACACCTTC. This codes for CASSAAGTANYGYTF.

The V call is TRBV27, the J call TRBJ1-1, with 9 bases matching TRBD1. Germline V gives CDR1 MNHEY, CDR2 SMNVEV (reference sequence). The CDR3 has 13 residues. V was pared by 5 bases and J by 6 bases, with 4 bases of the junction left unmatched. DNA of the CDR3: TGTGCCAGCAGTCTGAGACAGGGGGCTGAAGCTTTCTTT. Its translation: CASSLRQGAEAFF.

The J gene is TRBJ2-3, the V gene TRBV9; 7 bases line up with TRBD2. Germline CDR1 reads SGDLS; CDR2 reads YYNGEE. V gave up 4 bases and J gave up 2 bases; unmatched junction bases: 7. The CDR3 has 15 residues. Here the CDR3 DNA reads TGTGCCAGCAGCCTTCAGGGAGGGACCACAGATACGCAGTATTTT. It codes for CASSLQGGTTDTQYF.

The rearrangement links TRBV9 to TRBJ2-5; 8 nucleotides agree with TRBD1. Germline lookup yields CDR1 SGDLS and CDR2 YYNGEE. The CDR3 has 13 residues. After removal of 4 bases from V and 5 bases from J, the junction contained 4 bases not matched to a gene. The CDR3 is CASSLDRVETQYF. The CDR3 DNA reads TGTGCCAGCAGCCTGGACAGGGTGGAGACCCAGTACTTC.

The gene calls are TRBV28 and TRBJ2-7, with 9 nucleotides matching TRBD1. The germline V gene encodes CDR1 MDHEN and CDR2 SYDVKM. The CDR3 consists of 14 residues. Unmatched junction bases numbered 4, after V lost 6 bases and J lost 1 base. The CDR3 DNA sequence: TGTGCCAGCAGAAGACAGGGGGATTCCTACGAGCAGTACTTC. Translation: CASRRQGDSYEQYF.

V usage is TRBV6-5 and J usage is TRBJ1-2; the D gene is possibly TRBD1 (5 bases). Looked up from germline, CDR1 is MNHEY and CDR2 is SVGAGI. CDR3 length: 15 amino acids. The V and J ends lost 5 bases and 2 bases respectively, with 15 bases between them. The CDR3 DNA sequence: TGTGCCAGCAGTGCTAAATCCGGACAAAACTATGGCTACACCTTC. Protein: CASSAKSGQNYGYTF.